Below, 11 T cell receptor beta chains from the same sample are listed, as sequenced in a study of a mutant IDH1 vaccine in newly diagnosed glioma. These receptors' targets are unknown. Sequenced by immunoSEQ multiplex PCR; TCRdb stores in-frame clones only, minus some. This table has roughly 130,000 clones, about 80% appearing once. Documented time point: week 11, during vaccination. The study gave 300 ug of mutant IDH1 20-mer peptide per vaccine dose, with topical imiquimod. Sequencing was performed on PBMCs, taken from a glioma patient whose treatment included an IDH1 peptide vaccine. The receptors come from a man aged 40-49 years with glioma.

The V and J genes are TRBV4-2 and TRBJ2-1; 10 bases line up with TRBD2. Trimming removed 1 base from V and 6 bases from J; junction bases left unmatched: 12. Germline CDR1 reads LGHNA; CDR2 reads YNFKEQ. The CDR3 totals 18 residues. The CDR3 loop reads CASSQGASGGASFNEQFF. CDR3 nucleotides: TGTGCCAGCAGCCAAGGCGCCAGCGGGGGGGCTAGTTTCAATGAGCAGTTCTTC.

This clone was counted between two and nine times. The chain uses TRBV29-1 and TRBJ1-4; 9 nucleotides line up with TRBD1. CDR1 is SQVTM, CDR2 ANQGSEA, per germline. The ends lost 3 bases at V and 7 bases at J; junction bases unmatched: 9. This CDR3 is built from 15 residues. The CDR3 DNA is TGCAGCGTTGATTTCGGGACAGGGTCTGGTGAAAAACTGTTTTTT. It translates to CSVDFGTGSGEKLFF.

The chain employs TRBV7-9 and TRBJ1-4, with D possibly being TRBD1 (6 bases). CDR3 length: 14 residues. The V and J ends lost 8 bases and 6 bases respectively, with 16 bases between them. Looked up from germline, CDR1 is SEHNR and CDR2 is FQNEAQ (reference sequence). The CDR3 DNA reads TGTGCCAGCCTTCGTACAGGGCCCTATGAAAAACTGTTTTTT. This encodes CASLRTGPYEKLFF.

The chain employs TRBV10-1 and TRBJ2-6; tentatively, D is TRBD1 (5 bases). Germline V gene data show CDR1 as WNHNN and CDR2 as SYGVQD (reference sequence). The CDR3 sequence is 15 residues long. V was shortened by 3 bases and J by 0 bases, with 6 bases between the two germline ends. DNA for the CDR3: TGCGCCAGCAGTGACAGGGACTCTGGGGCCAACGTCCTGACTTTC. It specifies CASSDRDSGANVLTF.

The V and J genes are TRBV5-1 and TRBJ1-2, with D possibly matching TRBD1 (5 bases). The CDR3 length is 13 residues. The germline V gene encodes CDR1 SGHRS and CDR2 YFSETQ. V lost 1 base and J lost 8, with 12 bases in between. The chain's CDR3 is CASSLPGPRGYTF. The CDR3 DNA follows: TGCGCCAGCAGCTTGCCAGGGCCGAGAGGCTACACCTTC.

This clone is a singleton in its sample. The V gene is TRBV19, the J gene TRBJ2-3; 8 bases are shared with TRBD1. The germline V gene encodes CDR1 LNHDA and CDR2 SQIVND (reference sequence). V dropped 3 bases and J dropped 2; count of bases not matched to a gene: 1. The CDR3 is 14 residues long. This CDR3 reads CASSMDRVTDTQYF. CDR3 coding DNA: TGTGCCAGTAGTATGGACAGGGTCACAGATACGCAGTATTTT.

This clone was seen a few times. The rearrangement links TRBV30 to TRBJ2-1; 12 positions match TRBD2. The V gene's germline CDR1 is GTSNPN and CDR2 SVGIG (reference sequence). This CDR3 region has 14 residues. The CDR3 is CATSSGRAYNEQFF. DNA of the CDR3: TGTGCAACTTCTAGCGGGAGGGCCTACAATGAGCAGTTCTTC.

The chain combines TRBV5-1 with TRBJ1-6, with D perhaps TRBD1 (6 bases). The CDR3 has 12 residues. The V gene's germline CDR1 is SGHRS and CDR2 YFSETQ. In DNA, the CDR3 is TGCGCACAGGGATCGAATAATTCACCCCTCCACTTT. Protein: CAQGSNNSPLHF.

The chain is built from TRBV5-6 and TRBJ1-3; D gene uncertain. CDR3 length equals 16 residues. V dropped 4 bases and J dropped 0 bases, with 14 bases sitting between them. Germline-derived CDR1 and CDR2 are SGHDT and YYEEEE. The CDR3 protein is CASSPLPIGSGNTIYF. As DNA, the CDR3 is TGTGCCAGCAGCCCCCTCCCGATAGGCTCTGGAAACACCATATATTTT. The whole variable domain, remainder taken from reference TRBV5-6 and TRBJ1-3, is DAGVTQSPTHLIKTRGQQVTLRCSPKSGHDTVSWYQQALGQGPQFIFQYYEEEERQRGNFPDRFSGHQFPNYSSELNVNALLLGDSALYLCASSPLPIGSGNTIYFGEGSWLTVV.

The CDR3 DNA follows: TGTGCCAGCAGTCCGTTGATGGGACAGGGGACCGGGGAGCTGTTTTTT. It is translated as CASSPLMGQGTGELFF. The chain carries TRBV6-4 and TRBJ2-2, with 10 bases that match TRBD1. The CDR3 totals 16 residues. The V gene end was trimmed by 5 bases and the J gene end by 5 bases; junction bases not matched to a gene: 8. CDR1 is MRHNA, CDR2 SNTAGT, per germline.

Comment on this clone: One end of the junction varies from germline; a read error may be responsible. CDR3 DNA sequence: TGTGCTAGCAGCTCCATGAGCAGGGGCACCGGCACAGATACGCAGTATTTT. It codes for CASSSMSRGTGTDTQYF. The J gene is TRBJ2-3, the V gene TRBV7-7, with D perhaps TRBD1 (6 bases). CDR3 length equals 17 residues. Germline V gene data show CDR1 as SSHAT and CDR2 as FNYEAQ (reference sequence).